The clone carrying this T cell receptor beta chain has a single count. The antigen remains undetermined. The data derive from a study of post-analysis software for immune sequencing data. General study results and limits: Controls had lower frequencies than patients of roughly five TRBV segments, which included TRBV5-6, TRBV5-1 and TRBV20-1.

The germline V and J ends were trimmed by 5 bases and 0 bases, with 11 bases remaining between them. There are 15 residues in the CDR3. Per germline, CDR1 SNHLY and CDR2 FYNNEI. The authors incorporated unique molecular identifiers into the TCR beta cDNA libraries. One entry per CDR3 protein results from TCRdb running MiXCR on the PCR reads. The data contain fewer than 850,000 distinct CDR3 sequences, 40% to 55% of them seen just once; the ten biggest clones take up roughly 4.9%. The receptor was isolated from a girl aged 10-17 years with multiple sclerosis. The sample was blood. This rearrangement joins TRBV2 to TRBJ2-1, with D uncertain. CDR3 sequence: CASSNRWSSYNEQFF. In DNA form, the CDR3 reads TGTGCCAGCAGTAACCGGTGGAGCTCCTACAATGAGCAGTTCTTC. Full variable domain (missing parts from reference TRBV2 and TRBJ2-1): EPEVTQTPSHQVTQMGQEVILRCVPISNHLYFYWYRQILGQKVEFLVSFYNNEISEKSEIFDDQFSVERPDGSNFTLKIRSTKLEDSAMYFCASSNRWSSYNEQFFGPGTRLTVL.